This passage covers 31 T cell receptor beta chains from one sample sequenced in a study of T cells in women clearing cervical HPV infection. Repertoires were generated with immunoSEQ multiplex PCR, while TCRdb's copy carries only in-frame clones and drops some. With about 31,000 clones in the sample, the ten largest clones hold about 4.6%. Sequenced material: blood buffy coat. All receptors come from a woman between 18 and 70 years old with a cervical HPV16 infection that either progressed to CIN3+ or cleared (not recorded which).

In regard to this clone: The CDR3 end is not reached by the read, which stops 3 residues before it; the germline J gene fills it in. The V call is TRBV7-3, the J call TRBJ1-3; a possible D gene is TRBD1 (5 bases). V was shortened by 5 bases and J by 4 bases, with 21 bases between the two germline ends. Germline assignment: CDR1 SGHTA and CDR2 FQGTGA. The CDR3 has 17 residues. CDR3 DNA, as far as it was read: TGTGCCAGCAGCAACCCACCCCCCCAGGGCGCAGGAAACACC. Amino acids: CASSNPPPQGAGNT. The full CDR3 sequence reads CASSNPPPQGAGNTIYF.

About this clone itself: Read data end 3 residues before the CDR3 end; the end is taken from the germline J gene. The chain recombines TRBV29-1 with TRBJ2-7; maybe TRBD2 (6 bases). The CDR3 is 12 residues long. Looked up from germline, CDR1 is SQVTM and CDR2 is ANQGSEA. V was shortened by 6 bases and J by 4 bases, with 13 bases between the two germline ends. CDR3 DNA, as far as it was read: TGCAGCGTGAGGAGGGCAGCTTACGAG. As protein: CSVRRAAYE. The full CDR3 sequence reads CSVRRAAYEQYF.

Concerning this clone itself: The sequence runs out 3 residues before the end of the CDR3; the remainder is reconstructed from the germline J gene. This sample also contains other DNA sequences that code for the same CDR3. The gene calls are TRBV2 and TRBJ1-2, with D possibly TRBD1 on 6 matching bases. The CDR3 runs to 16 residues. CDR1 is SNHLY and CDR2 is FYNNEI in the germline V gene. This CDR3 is CASSEALRGGAGGYTF. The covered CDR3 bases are TGTGCCAGCAGTGAAGCGCTTCGGGGGGGGGCTGGGGGT.

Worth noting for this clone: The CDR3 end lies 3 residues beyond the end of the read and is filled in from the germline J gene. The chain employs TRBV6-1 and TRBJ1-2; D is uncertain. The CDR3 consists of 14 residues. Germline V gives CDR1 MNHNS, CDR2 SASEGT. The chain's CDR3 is CASSEVSRRSRYTF. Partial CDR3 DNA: TGTGCCAGCAGTGAGGTCTCTCGGCGGAGTAGG.

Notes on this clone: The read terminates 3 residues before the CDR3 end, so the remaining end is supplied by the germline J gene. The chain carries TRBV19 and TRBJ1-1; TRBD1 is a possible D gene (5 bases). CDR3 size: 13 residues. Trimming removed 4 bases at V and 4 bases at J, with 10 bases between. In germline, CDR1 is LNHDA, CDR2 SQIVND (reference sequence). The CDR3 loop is CASSRGVTTEAFF. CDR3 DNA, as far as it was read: TGTGCCAGTAGTAGGGGGGTAACCACTGAA.

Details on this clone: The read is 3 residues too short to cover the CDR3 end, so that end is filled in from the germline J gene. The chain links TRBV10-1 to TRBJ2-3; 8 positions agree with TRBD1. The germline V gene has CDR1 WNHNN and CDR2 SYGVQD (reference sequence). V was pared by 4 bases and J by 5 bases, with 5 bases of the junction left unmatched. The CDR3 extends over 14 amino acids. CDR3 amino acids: CASSGATGEDTQYF. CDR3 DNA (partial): TGCGCCAGCAGTGGGGCGACAGGGGAAGATACG.

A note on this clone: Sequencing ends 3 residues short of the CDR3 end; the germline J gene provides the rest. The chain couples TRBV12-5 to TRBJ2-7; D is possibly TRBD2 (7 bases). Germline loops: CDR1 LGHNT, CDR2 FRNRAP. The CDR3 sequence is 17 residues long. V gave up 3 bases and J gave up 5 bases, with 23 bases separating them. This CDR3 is CASGFDGWGGRDHEQYF. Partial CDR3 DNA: TGTGCTAGTGGTTTTGATGGATGGGGGGGCAGGGACCACGAG. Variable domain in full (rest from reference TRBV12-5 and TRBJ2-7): DARVTQTPRHKVTEMGQEVTMRCQPILGHNTVFWYRQTMMQGLELLAYFRNRAPLDDSGMPKDRFSAEMPDATLATLKIQPSEPRDSAVYFCASGFDGWGGRDHEQYFGPGTRLTVT.

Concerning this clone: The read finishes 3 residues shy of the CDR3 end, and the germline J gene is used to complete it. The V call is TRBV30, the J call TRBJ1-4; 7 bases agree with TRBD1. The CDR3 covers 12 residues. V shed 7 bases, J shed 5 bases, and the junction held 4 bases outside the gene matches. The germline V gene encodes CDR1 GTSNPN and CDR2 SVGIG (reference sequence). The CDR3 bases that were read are TGTGCCTTTGGACAGGAGAATGAAAAA. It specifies CAFGQENEK. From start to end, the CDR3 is CAFGQENEKLFF.

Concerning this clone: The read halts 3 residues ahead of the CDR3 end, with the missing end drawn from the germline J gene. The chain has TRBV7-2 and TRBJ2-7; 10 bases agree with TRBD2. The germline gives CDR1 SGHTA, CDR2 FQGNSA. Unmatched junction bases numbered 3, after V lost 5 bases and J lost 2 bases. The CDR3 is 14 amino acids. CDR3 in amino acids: CASSNSGGPYEQYF. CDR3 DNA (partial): TGTGCCAGCAGCAATAGCGGGGGGCCCTACGAG.

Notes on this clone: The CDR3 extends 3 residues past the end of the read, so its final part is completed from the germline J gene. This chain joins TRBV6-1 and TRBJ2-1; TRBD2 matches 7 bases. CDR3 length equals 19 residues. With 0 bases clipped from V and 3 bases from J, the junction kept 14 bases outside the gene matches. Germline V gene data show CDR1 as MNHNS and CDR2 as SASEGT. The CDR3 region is CASSEAGGTSASFYNEQFF. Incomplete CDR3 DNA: TGTGCCAGCAGTGAAGCTGGGGGAACTAGCGCCTCCTTCTACAATGAG.

The CDR3 here is CASSPSSGAVTEAFF. Partial CDR3 DNA: TGTGCCAGCTCACCATCTTCAGGGGCAGTCACTGAA. The V call is TRBV18, the J call TRBJ1-1; D possibly corresponds to TRBD1 (6 bases). The sequenced fragment ends 3 residues before the CDR3 boundary, so the rest is inferred from the germline J gene. The germline V gene encodes CDR1 KGHSH and CDR2 LQKENI. The V gene lost 2 bases and the J gene lost 4 bases, with 14 bases spanning the gap. The length of the CDR3 is 15 residues.

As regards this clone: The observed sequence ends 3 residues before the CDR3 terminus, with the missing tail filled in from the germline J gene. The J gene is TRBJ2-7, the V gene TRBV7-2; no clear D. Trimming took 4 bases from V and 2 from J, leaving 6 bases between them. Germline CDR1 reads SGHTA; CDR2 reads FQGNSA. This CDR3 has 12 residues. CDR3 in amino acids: CASSSGPYEQYF. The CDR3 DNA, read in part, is TGTGCCAGCAGCTCAGGTCCCTACGAG.

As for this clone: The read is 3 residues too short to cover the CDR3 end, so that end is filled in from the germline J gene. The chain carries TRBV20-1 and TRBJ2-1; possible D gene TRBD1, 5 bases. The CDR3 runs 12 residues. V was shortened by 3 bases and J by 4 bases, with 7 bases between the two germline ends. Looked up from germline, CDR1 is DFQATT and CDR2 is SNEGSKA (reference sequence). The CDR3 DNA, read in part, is TGCAGTGCTAGGCACAGGTACAATGAG. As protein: CSARHRYNE. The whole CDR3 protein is CSARHRYNEQFF.

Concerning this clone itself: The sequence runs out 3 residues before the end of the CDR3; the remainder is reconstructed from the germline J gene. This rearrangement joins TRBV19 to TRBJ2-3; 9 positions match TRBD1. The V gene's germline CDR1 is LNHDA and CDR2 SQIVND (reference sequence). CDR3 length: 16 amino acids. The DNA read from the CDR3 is TGTGCCAGTAGTATAGGGGGACAGGGTATTCAAGAGACG. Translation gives CASSIGGQGIQET. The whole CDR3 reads CASSIGGQGIQETQYF.

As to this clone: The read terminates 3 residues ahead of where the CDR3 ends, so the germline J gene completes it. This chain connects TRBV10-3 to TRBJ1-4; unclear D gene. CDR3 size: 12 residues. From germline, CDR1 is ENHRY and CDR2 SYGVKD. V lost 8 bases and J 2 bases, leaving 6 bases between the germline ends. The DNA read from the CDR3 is TGTGCCATCTCCCCGACTAATGAAAAA. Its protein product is CAISPTNEK. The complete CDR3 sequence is CAISPTNEKLFF.

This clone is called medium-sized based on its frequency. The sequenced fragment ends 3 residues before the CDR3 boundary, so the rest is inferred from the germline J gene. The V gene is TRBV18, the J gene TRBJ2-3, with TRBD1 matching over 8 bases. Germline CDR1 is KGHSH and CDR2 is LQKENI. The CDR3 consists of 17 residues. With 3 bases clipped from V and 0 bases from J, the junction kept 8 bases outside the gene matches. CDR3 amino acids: CASSPRTGKTSTDTQYF. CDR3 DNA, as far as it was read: TGTGCCAGCTCACCTCGGACAGGGAAAACTAGCACAGATACG.

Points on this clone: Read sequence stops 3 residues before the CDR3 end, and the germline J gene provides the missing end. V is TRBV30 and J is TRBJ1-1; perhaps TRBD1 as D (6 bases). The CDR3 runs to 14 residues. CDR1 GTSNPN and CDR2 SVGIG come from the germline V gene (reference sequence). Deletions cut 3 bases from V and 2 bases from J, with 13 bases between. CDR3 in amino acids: CAWRGGGGNTEAFF. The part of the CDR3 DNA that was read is TGTGCCTGGAGGGGAGGGGGGGGTAACACTGAA.

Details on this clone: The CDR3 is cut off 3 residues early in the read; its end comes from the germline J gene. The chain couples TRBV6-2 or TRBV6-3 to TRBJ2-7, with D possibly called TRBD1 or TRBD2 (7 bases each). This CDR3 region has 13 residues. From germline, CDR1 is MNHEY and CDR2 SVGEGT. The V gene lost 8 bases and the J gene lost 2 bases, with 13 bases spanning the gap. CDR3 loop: CASGEGAPYEQYF. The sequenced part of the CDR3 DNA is TGTGCCAGCGGGGAGGGGGCGCCCTACGAG.

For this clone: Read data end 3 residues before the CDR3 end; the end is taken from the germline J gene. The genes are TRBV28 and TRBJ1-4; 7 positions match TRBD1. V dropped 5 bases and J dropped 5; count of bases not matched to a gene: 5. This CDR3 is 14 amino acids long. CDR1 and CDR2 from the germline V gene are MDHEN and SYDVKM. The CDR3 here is CASSQGQRNEKLFF. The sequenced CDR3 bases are TGTGCCAGCAGTCAGGGACAGAGGAATGAAAAA.

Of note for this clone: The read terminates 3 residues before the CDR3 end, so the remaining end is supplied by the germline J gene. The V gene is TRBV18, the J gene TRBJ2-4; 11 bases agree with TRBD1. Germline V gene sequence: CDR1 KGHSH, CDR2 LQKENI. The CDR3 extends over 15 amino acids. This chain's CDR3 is CASSPGGQGAYGQYF. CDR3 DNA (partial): TGTGCCAGCTCACCCGGAGGACAGGGGGCCTATGGT.

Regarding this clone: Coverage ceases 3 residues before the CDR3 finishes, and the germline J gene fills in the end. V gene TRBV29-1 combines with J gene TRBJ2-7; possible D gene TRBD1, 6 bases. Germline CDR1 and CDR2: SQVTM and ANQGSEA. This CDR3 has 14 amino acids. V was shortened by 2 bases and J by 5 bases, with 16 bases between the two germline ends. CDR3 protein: CSVERGDTNDEQYF. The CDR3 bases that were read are TGCAGCGTTGAACGAGGGGACACAAATGACGAG.

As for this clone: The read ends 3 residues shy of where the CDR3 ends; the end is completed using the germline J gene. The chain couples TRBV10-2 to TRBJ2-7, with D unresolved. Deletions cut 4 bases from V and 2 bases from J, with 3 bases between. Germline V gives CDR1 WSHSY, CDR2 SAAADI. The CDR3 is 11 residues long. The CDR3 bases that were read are TGCGCCAGCAGTGTAACCTACGAG. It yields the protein CASSVTYE. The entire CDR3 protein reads CASSVTYEQYF.

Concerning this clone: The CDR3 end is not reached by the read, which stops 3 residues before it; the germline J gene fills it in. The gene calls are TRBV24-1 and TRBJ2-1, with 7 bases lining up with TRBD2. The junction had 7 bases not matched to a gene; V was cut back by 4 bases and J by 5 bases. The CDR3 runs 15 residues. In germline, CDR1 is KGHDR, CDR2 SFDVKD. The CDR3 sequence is CATSDFSLADNEQFF. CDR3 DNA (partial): TGTGCCACCAGTGACTTTTCCCTAGCGGACAATGAG.

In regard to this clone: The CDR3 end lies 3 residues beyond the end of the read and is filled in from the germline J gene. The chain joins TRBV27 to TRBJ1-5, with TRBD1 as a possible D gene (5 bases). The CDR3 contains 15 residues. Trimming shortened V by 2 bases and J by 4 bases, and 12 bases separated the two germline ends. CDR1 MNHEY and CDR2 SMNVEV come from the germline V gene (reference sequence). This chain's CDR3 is CASSLVYGGNQPQHF. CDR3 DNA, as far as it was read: TGTGCCAGCAGTTTAGTCTACGGGGGAAATCAGCCC.

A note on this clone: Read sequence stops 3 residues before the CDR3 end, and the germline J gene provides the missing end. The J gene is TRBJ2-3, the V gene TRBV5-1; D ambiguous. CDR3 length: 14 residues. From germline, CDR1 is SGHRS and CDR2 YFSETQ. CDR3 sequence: CASSPGDSNQPQYF. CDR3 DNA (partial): TGCGCCAGCAGCCCCGGCGATAGCAATCAGCCG.

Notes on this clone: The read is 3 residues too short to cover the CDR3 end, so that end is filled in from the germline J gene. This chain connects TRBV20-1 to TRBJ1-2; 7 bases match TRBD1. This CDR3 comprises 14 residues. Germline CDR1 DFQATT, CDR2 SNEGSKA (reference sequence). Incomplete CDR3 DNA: TGCAGTGCTAGGGGGGAACAGGGGCTTGGCGGC. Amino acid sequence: CSARGEQGLGG. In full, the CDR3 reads CSARGEQGLGGYTF.

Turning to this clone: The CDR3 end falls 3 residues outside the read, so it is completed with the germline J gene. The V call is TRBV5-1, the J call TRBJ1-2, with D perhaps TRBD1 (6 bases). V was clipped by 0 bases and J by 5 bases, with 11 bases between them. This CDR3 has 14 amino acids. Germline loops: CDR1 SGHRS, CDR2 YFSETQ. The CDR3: CASSLGGGQYGYTF. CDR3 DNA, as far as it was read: TGCGCCAGCAGCTTGGGAGGCGGACAGTATGGC.

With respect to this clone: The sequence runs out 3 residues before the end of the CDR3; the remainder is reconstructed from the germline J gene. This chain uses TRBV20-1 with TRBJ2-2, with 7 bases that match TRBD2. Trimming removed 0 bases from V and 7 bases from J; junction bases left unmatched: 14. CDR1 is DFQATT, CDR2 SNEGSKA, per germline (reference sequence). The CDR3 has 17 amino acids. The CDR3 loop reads CSARDPRRGGGVGELFF. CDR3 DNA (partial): TGCAGTGCTAGAGATCCCCGTCGCGGGGGAGGTGTCGGGGAG.

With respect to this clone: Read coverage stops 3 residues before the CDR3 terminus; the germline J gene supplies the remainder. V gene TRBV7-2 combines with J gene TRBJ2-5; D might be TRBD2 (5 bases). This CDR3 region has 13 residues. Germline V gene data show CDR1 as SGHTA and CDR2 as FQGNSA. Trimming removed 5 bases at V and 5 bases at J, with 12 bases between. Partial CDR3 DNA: TGTGCCAGCAGCCGCGGGTCGGGGGAGACC. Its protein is CASSRGSGET. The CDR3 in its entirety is CASSRGSGETQYF.

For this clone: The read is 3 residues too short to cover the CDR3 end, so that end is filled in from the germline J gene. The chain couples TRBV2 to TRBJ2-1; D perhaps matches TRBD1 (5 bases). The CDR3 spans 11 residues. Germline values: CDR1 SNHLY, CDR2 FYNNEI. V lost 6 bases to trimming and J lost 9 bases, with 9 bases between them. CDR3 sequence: CASSVRGEQFF. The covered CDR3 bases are TGTGCCAGCAGCGTTAGGGGTGAG.

CDR3 DNA (partial): TGTGCCAGCAGTCTGACAGGGTCTTGGACCGGGGAG. This sequence encodes CASSLTGSWTGE. The full CDR3 sequence reads CASSLTGSWTGELFF. The V and J genes are TRBV7-2 and TRBJ2-2, with 7 positions matching TRBD1. The read stops 3 residues short of the end of the CDR3; the missing end is completed from the germline J gene. Per germline, CDR1 SGHTA and CDR2 FQGNSA. The length of the CDR3 is 15 residues. With 6 bases clipped from V and 5 bases from J, the junction kept 9 bases outside the gene matches. Full variable domain (remainder filled in from reference TRBV7-2 and TRBJ2-2): GAGVSQSPSNKVTEKGKDVELRCDPISGHTALYWYRQSLGQGLEFLIYFQGNSAPDKSGLPSDRFSAERTGGSVSTLTIQRTQQEDSAVYLCASSLTGSWTGELFFGEGSRLTVL.